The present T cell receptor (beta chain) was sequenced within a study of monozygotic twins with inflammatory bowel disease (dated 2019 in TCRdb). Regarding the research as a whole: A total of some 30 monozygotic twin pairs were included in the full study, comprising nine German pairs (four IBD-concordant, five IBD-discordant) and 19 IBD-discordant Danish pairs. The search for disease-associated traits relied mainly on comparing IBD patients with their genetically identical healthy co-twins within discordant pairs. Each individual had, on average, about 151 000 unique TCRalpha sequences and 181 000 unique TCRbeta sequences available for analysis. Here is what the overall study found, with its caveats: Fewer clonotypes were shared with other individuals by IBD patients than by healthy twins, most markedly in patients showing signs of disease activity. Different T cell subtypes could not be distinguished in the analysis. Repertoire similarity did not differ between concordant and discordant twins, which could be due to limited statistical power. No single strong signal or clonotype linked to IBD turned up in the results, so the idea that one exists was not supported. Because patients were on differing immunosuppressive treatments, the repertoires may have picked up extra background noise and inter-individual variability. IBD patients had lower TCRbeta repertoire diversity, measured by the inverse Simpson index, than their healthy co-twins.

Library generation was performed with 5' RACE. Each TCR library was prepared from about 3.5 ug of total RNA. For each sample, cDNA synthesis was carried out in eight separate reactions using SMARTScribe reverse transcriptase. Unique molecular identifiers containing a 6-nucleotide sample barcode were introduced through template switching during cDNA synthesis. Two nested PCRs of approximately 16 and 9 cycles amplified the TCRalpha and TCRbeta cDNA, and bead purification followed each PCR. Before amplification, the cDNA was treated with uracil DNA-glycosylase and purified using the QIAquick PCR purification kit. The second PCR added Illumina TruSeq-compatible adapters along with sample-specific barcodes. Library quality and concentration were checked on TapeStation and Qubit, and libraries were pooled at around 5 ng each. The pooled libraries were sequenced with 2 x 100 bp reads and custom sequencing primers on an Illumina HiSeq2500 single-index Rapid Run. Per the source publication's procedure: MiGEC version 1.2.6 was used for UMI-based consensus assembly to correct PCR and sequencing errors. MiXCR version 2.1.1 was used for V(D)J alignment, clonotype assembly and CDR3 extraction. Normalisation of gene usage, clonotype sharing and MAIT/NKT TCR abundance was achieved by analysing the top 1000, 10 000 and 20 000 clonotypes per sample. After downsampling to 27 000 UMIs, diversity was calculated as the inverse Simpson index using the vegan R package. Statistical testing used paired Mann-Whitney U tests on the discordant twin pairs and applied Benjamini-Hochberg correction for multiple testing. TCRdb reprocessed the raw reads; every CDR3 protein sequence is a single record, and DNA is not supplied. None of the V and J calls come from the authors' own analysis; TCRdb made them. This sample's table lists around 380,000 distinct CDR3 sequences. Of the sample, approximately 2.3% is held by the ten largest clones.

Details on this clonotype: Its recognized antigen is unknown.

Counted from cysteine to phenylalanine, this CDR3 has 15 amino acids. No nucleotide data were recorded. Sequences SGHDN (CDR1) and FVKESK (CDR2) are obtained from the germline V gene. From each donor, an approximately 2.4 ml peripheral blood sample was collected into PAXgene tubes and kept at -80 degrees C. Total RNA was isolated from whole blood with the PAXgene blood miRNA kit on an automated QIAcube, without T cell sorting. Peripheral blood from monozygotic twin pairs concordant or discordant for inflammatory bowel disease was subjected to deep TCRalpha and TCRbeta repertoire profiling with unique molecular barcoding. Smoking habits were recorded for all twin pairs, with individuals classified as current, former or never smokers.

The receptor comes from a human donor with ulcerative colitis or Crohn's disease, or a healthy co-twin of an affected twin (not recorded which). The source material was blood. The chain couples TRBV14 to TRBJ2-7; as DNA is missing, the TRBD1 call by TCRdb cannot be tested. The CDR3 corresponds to CASSQTGHRVVEQYF.